This TCR beta chain comes out of a study of response to subunit inactivated influenza vaccine. Each CDR3 protein is one row after TCRdb ran MiXCR on the RT-PCR reads. The data contain roughly 500,000 distinct CDR3 sequences, around 25% of them seen just once; the ten biggest clones take up approximately 3%. The CDR3 runs 14 residues. Looked up from germline, CDR1 is DFQATT and CDR2 is SNEGSKA (reference sequence). V shed 4 bases, J shed 4 bases, and the junction held 6 bases outside the gene matches. This sample was shared with a second study, whose subject was T cells expressing NK-cell markers. As that report states: Libraries used 5'RACE template switching adding universal primer site and UMIs. In sorted CD3+CD56+NKG2C+, CD3+CD56+NKG2C- and CD3+CD56-NKG2C+ T cells, TCR beta repertoires were obtained. The eight sequenced donors comprised seven who were HCMV-seropositive and one who was seronegative. In a group of 5 to 7 donors, dominant NKG2C+ clonotypes represented about 1.0-8% of CD8+ T cells. These clonotypes, the leaders elsewhere, also led the CD3+CD56-NKG2C+ fraction in a few donors.

The clonotype comes from a man in his fifties who received an inactivated influenza vaccine. The V and J genes are TRBV20-1 and TRBJ2-5; 10 bases match TRBD2. The specimen was CD4+ T cells sorted from PBMCs, collected about 12 days after vaccination. Written as DNA, the CDR3 is TGCAGTGCTATTAAAGCGGGAGGGAGAGAGACCCAGTACTTC. It yields the protein CSAIKAGGRETQYF.